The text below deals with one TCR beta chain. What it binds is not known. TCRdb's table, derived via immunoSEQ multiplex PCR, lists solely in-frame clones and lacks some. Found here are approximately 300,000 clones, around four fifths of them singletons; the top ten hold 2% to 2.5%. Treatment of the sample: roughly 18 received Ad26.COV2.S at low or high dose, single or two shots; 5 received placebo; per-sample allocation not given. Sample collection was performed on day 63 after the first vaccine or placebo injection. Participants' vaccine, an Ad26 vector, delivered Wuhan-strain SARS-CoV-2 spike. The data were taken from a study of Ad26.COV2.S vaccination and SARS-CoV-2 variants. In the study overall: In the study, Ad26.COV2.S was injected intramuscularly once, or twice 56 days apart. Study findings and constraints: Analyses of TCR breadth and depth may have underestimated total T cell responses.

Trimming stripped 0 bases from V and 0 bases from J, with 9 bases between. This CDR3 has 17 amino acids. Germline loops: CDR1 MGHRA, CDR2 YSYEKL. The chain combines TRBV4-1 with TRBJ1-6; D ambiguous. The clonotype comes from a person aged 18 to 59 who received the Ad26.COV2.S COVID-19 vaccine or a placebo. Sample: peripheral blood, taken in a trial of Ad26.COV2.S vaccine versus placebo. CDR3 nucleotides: TGCGCCAGCAGCCAAGATATAAGTCGCTCCTATAATTCACCCCTCCACTTT. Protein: CASSQDISRSYNSPLHF.